What follows describes a single TCR beta chain. Its antigen is not identified. These data belong to a study of persistence of HIV-infected CD4 T cells. Overlapping HIV-1 Gag 15-mer peptides at roughly 1 ug per peptide per mL were used. Sorted nonresponding memory CD4+ T cells were CD40L-negative, CD69-negative, CD45RO-high. These HIV-1-infected adults initiated suppressive ART in chronic infection. The libraries were made with immunoSEQ version 4 in survey mode. TCRdb keeps only in-frame clones here, not all; method: immunoSEQ multiplex PCR. The table records about 36,000 clones, roughly 84% of them present only once. Germline V CDR1 and CDR2: SGHTA, FQGTGA. The CDR3 length is 14 residues. Trimming took 1 base from V and 5 from J, leaving 11 bases between them.

The source was cultured CD4+ T cells from PBMCs, collected from a patient who received antiretroviral therapy. V gene TRBV7-3 combines with J gene TRBJ1-1; D is unresolved. The sequence was obtained from an adult with HIV. The donor label of this sample is uncertain. This CDR3 reads CASSLIGENTEAFF. The CDR3 nucleotides read TGTGCCAGCAGCTTAATCGGGGAAAATACTGAAGCTTTCTTT.